This T cell receptor beta chain derives from a study of shared clonotypes between healthy human individuals. V lost 2 bases and J 6 bases, leaving 11 bases between the germline ends. This CDR3 contains 14 residues. Germline V gene data show CDR1 as MNHNS and CDR2 as SASEGT. The study, taken as a whole, reports: Lower generation probabilities were found for non-shared clonotypes than for those shared by all four donors. Only blood was sampled; tissue repertoires likely differ.

The assay was immunoSEQ multiplex PCR, and TCRdb's table has in-frame clones only and misses some. The sample lists roughly 1,000,000 clones; 70% to 80% were seen once. A note on this clone: Its matching antigen is unknown.

Sequencing was performed on memory CD4+ T cells from PBMCs. Documented subset: CD45RA-negative fraction. The source is a man aged 18 to 29 in good health. Some clones in this sample may be carry-over from other donors' samples. The V call is TRBV6-1, the J call TRBJ1-3, with D possibly TRBD1 on 6 matching bases. CDR3 nucleotides: TGTGCCAGCAGTGAAAGGGGGGGCGCAAACACCATATATTTT. Encoded protein: CASSERGGANTIYF.